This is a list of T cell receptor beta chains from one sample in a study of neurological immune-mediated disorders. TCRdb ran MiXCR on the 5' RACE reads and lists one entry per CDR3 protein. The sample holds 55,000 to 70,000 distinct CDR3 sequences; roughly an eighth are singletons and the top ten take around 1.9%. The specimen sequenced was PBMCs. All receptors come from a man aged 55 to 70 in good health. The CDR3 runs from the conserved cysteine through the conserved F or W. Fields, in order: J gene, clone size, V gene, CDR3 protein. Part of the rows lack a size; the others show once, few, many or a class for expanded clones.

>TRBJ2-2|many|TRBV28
CASKQENTGELFF
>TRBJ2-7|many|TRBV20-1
CSAASPLAGAYEQYF
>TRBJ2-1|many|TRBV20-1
CSAPARDRSLNEQFF
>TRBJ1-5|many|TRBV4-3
CASSQVSGTQPQHF
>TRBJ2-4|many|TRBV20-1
CSASDRGSAKNIQYF
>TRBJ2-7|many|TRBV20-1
CSARTAGGPQIEQYF
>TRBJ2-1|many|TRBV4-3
CASSLEGLAGSYNEQFF
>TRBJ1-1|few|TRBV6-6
CASSSQPGAEAFF
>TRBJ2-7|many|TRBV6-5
CASSYRRRVGTSPYEQYF
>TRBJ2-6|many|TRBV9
CASSVRLEGFSGANVLTF
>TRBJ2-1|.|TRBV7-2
CASSLDGNNEQFF
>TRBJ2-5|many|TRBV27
CASSLFLSGGTQETQYF
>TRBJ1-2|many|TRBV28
CASKTGGQGYGYTF
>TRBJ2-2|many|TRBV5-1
CASSFDGVNTGELFF